This record looks at one T cell receptor beta chain sequence and its context. Its antigen is as yet unknown. They ran version v3.0 of the immunoSEQ assay at survey level. Profiled with immunoSEQ multiplex PCR; TCRdb holds only in-frame clones, not every one. The data hold 35,000 or so clones, with 70% to 90% observed a single time. These data originate in a study of long-term antiretroviral therapy in people with HIV. Findings and caveats of the study: Clonal expansions arising prior to ART prevailed in the repertoire at every time point. With ART, diversity went up but was still lower than in transplant donor controls.

The specimen was unsorted PBMCs, collected 2.2 years after starting antiretroviral therapy. The origin of this receptor is a man aged 18 to 29 with HIV.

In nucleotides, the CDR3 is TGTGCCAGCAGCTTAGTTGGCCAGGGCTATGGCTACACCTTC. Its protein product is CASSLVGQGYGYTF. This chain connects TRBV7-2 to TRBJ1-2, with D perhaps matching TRBD1 (5 bases). Trimming stripped 1 base from V and 4 bases from J, with 10 bases between. This CDR3 region has 14 residues. Germline V lookup: CDR1 SGHTA, CDR2 FQGNSA.